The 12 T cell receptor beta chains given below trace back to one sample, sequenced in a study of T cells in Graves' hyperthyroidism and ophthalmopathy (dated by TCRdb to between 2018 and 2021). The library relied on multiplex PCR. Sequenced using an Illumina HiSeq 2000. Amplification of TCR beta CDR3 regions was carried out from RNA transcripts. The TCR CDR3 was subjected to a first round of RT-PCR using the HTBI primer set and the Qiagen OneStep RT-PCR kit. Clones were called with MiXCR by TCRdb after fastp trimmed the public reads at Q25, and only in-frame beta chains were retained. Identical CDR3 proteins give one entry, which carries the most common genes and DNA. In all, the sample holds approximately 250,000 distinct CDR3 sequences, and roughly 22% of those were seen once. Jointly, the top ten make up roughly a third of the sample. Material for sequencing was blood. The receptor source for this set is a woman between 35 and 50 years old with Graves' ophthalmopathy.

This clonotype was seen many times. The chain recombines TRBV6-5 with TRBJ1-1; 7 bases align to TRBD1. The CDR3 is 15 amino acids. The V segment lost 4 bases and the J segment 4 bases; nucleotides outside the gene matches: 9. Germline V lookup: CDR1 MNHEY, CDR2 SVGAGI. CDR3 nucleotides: TGTGCCAGCAGTTCCCCCGTCCAGGGGGTCACTGAAGCTTTCTTT. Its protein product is CASSSPVQGVTEAFF.

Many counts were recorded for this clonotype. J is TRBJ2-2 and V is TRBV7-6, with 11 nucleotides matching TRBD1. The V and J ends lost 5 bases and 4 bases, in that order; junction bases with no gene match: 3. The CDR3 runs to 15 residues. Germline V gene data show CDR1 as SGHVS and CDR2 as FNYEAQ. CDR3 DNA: TGTGCCAGCAGCCCGGGACAGGGGGGCACCGGGGAGCTGTTTTTT. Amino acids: CASSPGQGGTGELFF.

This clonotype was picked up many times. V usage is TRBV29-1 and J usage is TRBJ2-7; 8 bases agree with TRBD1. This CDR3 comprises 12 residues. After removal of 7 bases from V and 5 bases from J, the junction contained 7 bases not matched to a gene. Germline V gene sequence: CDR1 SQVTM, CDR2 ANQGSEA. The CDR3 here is CSGKDRADEQYF. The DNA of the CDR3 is TGCAGCGGCAAGGACAGGGCCGACGAGCAGTACTTC.

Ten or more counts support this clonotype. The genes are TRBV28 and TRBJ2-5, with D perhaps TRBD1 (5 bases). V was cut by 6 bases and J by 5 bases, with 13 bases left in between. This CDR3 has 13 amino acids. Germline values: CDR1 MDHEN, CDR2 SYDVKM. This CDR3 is CASRLDTLETQYF. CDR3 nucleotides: TGTGCCAGCAGATTGGACACTCTCGAGACCCAGTACTTC.

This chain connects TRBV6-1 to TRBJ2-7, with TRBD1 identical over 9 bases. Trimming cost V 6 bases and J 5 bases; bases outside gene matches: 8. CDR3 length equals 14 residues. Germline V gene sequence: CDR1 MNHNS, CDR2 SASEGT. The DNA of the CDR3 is TGTGCCAGCAGACTTGACAGGGGGAGGAACGAGCAGTACTTC. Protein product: CASRLDRGRNEQYF.

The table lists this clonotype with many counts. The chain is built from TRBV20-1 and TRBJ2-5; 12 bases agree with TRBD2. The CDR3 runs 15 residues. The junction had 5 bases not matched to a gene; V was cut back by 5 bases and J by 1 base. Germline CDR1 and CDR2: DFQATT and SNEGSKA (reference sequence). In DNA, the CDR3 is TGCAGTGCTGAACTAGCGGGAGGTGGCCAAGAGACCCAGTACTTC. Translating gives CSAELAGGGQETQYF.

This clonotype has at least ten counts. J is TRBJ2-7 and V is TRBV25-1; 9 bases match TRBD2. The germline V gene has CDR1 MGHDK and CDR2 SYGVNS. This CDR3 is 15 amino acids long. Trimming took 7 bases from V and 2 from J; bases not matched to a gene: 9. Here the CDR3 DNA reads TGTGCCAGCACCGAGGGGCTAGCGGGGACCTACGAGCAGTACTTC. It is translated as CASTEGLAGTYEQYF.

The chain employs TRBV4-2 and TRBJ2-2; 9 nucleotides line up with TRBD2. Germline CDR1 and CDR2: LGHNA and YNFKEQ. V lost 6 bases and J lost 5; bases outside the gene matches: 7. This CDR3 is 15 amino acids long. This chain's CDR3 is CASRVAGVGTGELFF. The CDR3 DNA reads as TGTGCCAGCAGGGTAGCGGGAGTAGGGACCGGGGAGCTGTTTTTT.

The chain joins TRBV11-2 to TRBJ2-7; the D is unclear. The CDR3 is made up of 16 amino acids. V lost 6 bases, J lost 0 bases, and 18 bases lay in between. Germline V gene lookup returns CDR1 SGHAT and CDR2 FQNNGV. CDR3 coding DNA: TGTGCCAGCAGTTACGGTGAAGGCAGGAGCTCCTACGAGCAGTACTTC. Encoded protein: CASSYGEGRSSYEQYF.

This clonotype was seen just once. The CDR3: CAWGARDTQYF. The CDR3 nucleotides are TGTGCCTGGGGGGCAAGAGATACGCAGTATTTT. This sequence joins TRBV30 and TRBJ2-3, with a possible D match to TRBD1 (5 bases). Germline V CDR1 and CDR2: GTSNPN, SVGIG (reference sequence). This CDR3 is built from 11 residues. Trimming stripped 5 bases from V and 5 bases from J, with 8 bases between.

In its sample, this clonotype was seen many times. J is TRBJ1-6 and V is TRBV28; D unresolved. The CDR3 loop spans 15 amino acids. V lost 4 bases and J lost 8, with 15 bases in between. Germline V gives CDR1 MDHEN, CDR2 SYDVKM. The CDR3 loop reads CASSSPAPGHSPLHF. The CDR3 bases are TGTGCCAGCAGTTCCCCTGCCCCCGGGCATTCACCCCTCCACTTT.

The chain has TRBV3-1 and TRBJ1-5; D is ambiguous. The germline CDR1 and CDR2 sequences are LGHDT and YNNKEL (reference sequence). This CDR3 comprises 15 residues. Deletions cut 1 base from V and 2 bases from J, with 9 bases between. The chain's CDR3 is CASSQGGYGNQPQHF. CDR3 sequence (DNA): TGTGCCAGCAGCCAAGGGGGTTATGGCAATCAGCCCCAGCATTTT. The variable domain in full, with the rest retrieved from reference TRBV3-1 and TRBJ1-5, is DTAVSQTPKYLVTQMGNDKSIKCEQNLGHDTMYWYKQDSKKFLKIMFSYNNKELIINETVPNRFSPKSPDKAHLNLHINSLELGDSAVYFCASSQGGYGNQPQHFGDGTRLSIL.